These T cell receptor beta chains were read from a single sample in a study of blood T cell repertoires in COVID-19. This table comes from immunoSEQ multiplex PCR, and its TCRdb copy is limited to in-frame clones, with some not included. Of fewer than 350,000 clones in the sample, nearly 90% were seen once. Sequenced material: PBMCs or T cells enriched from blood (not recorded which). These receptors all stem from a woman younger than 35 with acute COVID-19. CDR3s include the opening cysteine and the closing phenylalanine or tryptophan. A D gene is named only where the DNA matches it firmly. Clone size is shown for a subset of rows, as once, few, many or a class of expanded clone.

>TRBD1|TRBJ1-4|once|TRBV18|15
TGTGCCAGCTCACCCTCGCCTGGGACAGGGGAAAAACTGTTTTTT
CASSPSPGTGEKLFF
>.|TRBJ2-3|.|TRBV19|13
TGTGCCAGTAGTAGAGGACTTTCAGATACGCAGTATTTT
CASSRGLSDTQYF
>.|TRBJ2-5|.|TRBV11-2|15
TGTGCCAGCAGCTTAGGTATTAGGGGGAGAGAGACCCAGTACTTC
CASSLGIRGRETQYF
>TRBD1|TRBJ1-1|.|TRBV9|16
TGTGCCAGCAGCGTAGTTGGAGGGGGCATGGAAACTGAAGCTTTCTTT
CASSVVGGGMETEAFF
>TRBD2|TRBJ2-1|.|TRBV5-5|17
TGTGCCAGCAGCTTGGCCTGGAAGACTAGCGGGAGGAATGAGCAGTTCTTC
CASSLAWKTSGRNEQFF
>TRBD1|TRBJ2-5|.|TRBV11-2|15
TGTGCCAGCAGCTCCTTGGACAGGGGTCGTGAGACCCAGTACTTC
CASSSLDRGRETQYF
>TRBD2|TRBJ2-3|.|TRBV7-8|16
TGTGCCAGCAGCCGCGGACTAGCGGGAGGCTCAGATACGCAGTATTTT
CASSRGLAGGSDTQYF
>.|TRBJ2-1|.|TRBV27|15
TGTGCCAGCAGACCGGGTAGGTCATTCTACAATGAGCAGTTCTTC
CASRPGRSFYNEQFF
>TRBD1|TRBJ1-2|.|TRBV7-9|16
TGTGCCAGCAGCGTTTACAGGACAGGGGTCTTAGGTGGCTACACCTTC
CASSVYRTGVLGGYTF
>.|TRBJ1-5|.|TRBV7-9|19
TGTGCCAGCAGCTCGCAGGGCTTTCGACCTACCTATAGCAATCAGCCCCAGCATTTT
CASSSQGFRPTYSNQPQHF
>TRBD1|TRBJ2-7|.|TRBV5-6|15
TGTGCCAGCAGATCTGGACAGGGAGGTGCCTACGAGCAGTACTTC
CASRSGQGGAYEQYF
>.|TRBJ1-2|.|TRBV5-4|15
TGTGCCAGCAGCTTTCAGGAGGGAACTAACTATGGCTACACCTTC
CASSFQEGTNYGYTF
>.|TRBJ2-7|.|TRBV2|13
TGTGCCAGCAGTGTACAGAGCTCCTACGAGCAGTACTTC
CASSVQSSYEQYF
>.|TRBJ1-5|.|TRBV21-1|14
TGTGCCAGCAGCAAACGTCTCCTCAATCAGCCCCAGCATTTT
CASSKRLLNQPQHF
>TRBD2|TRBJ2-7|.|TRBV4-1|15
TGCGCCAGCAGCCAAAGTTGGAGGACTAGCCCCGAGCAGTACTTC
CASSQSWRTSPEQYF
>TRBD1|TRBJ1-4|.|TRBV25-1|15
TGTGCCAGCAGTGACGTGACAGGGTCTAATGAAAAACTGTTTTTT
CASSDVTGSNEKLFF
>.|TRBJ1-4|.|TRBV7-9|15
TGTGCCAGCAGCTCGACATTGGCAACTAATGAAAAACTGTTTTTT
CASSSTLATNEKLFF
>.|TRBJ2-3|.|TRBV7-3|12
TGTGCCAGCAGCCATCGCACAGATACGCAGTATTTT
CASSHRTDTQYF
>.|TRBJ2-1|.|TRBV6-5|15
TGTGCCAGCAGTTACGGGGGCCCCTCCTACAATGAGCAGTTCTTC
CASSYGGPSYNEQFF
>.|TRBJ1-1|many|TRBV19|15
TGTGCCAGCCGTCCCGGGCTGGGGGGTTCATCTGAAGCTTTCTTT
CASRPGLGGSSEAFF
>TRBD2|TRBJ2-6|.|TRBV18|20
TGTGCCAGCTCACCACAATCCCCTAGCGGGAGTGTGTCTGGGGCCAACGTCCTGACTTTC
CASSPQSPSGSVSGANVLTF
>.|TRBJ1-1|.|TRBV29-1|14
TGCAGCGTTGAAGTAGGGTCAGGGATCACTGAAGCTTTCTTT
CSVEVGSGITEAFF
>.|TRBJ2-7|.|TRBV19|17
TGTGCCAGTAGTATAGATCTCCCTAGGAAGAGCTCCTACGAGCAGTACTTC
CASSIDLPRKSSYEQYF
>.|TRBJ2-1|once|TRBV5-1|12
TGCGCCAGCAGCTTAAGCAACAATGAGCAGTTCTTC
CASSLSNNEQFF
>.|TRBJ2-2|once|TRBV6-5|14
TGTGCCAGCGGGCGGGAAGGAGGCCCCGGGGAGCTGTTTTTT
CASGREGGPGELFF
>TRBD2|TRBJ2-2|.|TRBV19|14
TGTGCCAGTAGTATCCGGCCTAGCGGCGGGGAGCTGTTTTTT
CASSIRPSGGELFF
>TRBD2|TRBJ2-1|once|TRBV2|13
TGTGCCAGCAGTGAAACTAGCGGCAATGAGCAGTTCTTC
CASSETSGNEQFF
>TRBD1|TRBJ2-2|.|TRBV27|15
TGTGCCAGCAGCTGGACAGGGGCGAACACCGGGGAGCTGTTTTTT
CASSWTGANTGELFF
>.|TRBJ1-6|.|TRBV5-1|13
TGCGCCAGCAGCTTGGGTGGGAGTTCACCCCTCCACTTT
CASSLGGSSPLHF
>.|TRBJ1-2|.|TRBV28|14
TGTGCCAGCAGCTATTTGACAGCTAACTATGGCTACACCTTC
CASSYLTANYGYTF
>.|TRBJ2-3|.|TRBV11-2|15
TGTGCCAGCAGCCGAAAGCGGGGACACACAGATACGCAGTATTTT
CASSRKRGHTDTQYF
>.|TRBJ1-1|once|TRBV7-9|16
TGTGCCAGCAGCTTACCACCGGGACAAGGTCTCTCTGAAGCTTTCTTT
CASSLPPGQGLSEAFF